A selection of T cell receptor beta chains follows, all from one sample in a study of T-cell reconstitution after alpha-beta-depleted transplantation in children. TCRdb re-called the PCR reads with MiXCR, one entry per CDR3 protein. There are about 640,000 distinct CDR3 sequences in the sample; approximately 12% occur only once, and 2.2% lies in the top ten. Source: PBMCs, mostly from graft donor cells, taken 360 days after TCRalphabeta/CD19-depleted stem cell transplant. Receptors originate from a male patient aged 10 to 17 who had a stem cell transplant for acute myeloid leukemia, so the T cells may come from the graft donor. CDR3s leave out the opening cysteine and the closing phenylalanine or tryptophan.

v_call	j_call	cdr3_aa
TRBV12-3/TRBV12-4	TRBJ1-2	ASSPSWGRGDYT
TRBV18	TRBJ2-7	ASSPASRRNYEQY
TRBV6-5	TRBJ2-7	ASSYRELYEQY
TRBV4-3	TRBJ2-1	ASSQGGRGNFNEQF
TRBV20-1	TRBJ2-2	SALAGFNTGELF
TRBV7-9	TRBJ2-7	ASSHQIYEQY
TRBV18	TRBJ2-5	ASSSPGQGFMETQY
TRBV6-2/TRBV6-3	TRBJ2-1	ASSLWEGEQF
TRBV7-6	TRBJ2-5	ASSGVWEGEETQY
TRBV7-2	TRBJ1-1	ASSLVTSNTEAF
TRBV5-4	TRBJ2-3	ASSLYPDTQY
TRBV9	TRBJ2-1	ASSVALSGYNEQF
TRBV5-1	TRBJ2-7	ASTYPPGTGGKYEQY
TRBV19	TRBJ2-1	ASSLYGTVYNEQF
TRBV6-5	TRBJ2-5	ASSYSRKRDRDQETQY
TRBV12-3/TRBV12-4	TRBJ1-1	ASSREIRDRNTEAF
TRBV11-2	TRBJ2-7	ATLGPPRGPYEQY
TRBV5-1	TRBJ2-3	ASSVGLAGGRGTDTQY
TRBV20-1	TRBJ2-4	SARVGRAPWIDIQY
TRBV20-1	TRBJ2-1	SAGAGPTYNEQF
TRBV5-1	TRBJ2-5	ASSPNRGQETQY
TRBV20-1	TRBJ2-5	SAGGLAGVGETQY
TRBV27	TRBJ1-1	ASGFLNTEAF
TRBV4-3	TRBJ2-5	ASSQGQGLETQY
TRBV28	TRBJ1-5	ASSLWGQRTLYQPQH
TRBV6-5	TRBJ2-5	ASSQGLAGWELKRETQY